This record concerns one TCR beta chain sequence. Its antigen is still unknown. Base qualities are not at hand, and no much larger clone is one base apart. The data stem from a study of blood T cell repertoires in COVID-19 (TCRdb year 2020). A note on the overall study: Collaborator samples came from the United States, Italy and Spain and covered acute and convalescent phases of COVID-19. The prospective study material was composed of cDNA or gDNA derived from T cells, B-cell-depleted T cells, or PBMCs. Deeply sampled blood TCRbeta repertoires from subjects exposed to, actively infected with, or recovered from COVID-19 were included in the dataset. A freely available public database, intended as a resource for researchers studying the immune response to SARS-CoV-2, is where the repertoires were released. The samples were drawn from two sources: the first 160 participants of the ongoing ImmuneRACE study, and 950 to 1,500 subjects contributed by 6 global collaborators. Nearly every sample came with metadata listing a de-identified subject ID, COVID-19 status, age in years and sex. Where available, HLA class I and class II types were taken from metadata supplied by the sample provider and were not determined by assay-based typing. Summary of the overall study and its limitations: How much clinical and demographic metadata was included differed by source and by participant, and the metadata was provided uncurated.

The immunoSEQ Assay, a bias-controlled multiplex PCR, was used to amplify TCRbeta CDR3 regions from genomic DNA. Regarding the original processing steps: Nucleated cell counts per sample were estimated from amplification of reference gene primers within the assay. Sequence reads were collapsed and filtered to measure the absolute abundance of every unique TCRbeta CDR3 rearrangement. For each sample, productive Simpson clonality was calculated by taking the square root of Simpson's diversity index across productive rearrangements. The immuneACCESS repertoire file appears here via TCRdb, limited to in-frame rearrangements. These files lack a portion of the clones; in checked studies, under half of the deficit traces to unresolved V genes, and the cause of the others is not known. V and J calls and clone size follow that table, whereas D and trimming were derived from the DNA. Here the sample has more than 95,000 clones; roughly 87% occur a single time. In total, the top ten clones hold about 3.8% of the sample.

Collaborating institutions collected whole blood in K2EDTA tubes following their own protocols. Collaborator samples were shipped for TCRbeta analysis as frozen whole blood, isolated PBMCs, or DNA extracted from either sample type. There are 12 amino acids in the CDR3, from cysteine to phenylalanine inclusive. Only the CDR3 portion is preserved as DNA: 36 bases, with reading frame beginning at the first base. Taken from the germline V gene, the CDR1 and CDR2 loops are MNHNS and SASEGT. V and J are truncated by 3 bases and 4 bases respectively, leaving an intervening sequence of 7 bases. The sequence was collected from a man aged 45 to 65 with acute or convalescent COVID-19. The V and J genes are TRBV6-1 and TRBJ2-7; the D gene remains uncertain. Specimen: peripheral blood. The encoded CDR3 is CASSDLTYEQYF. The nucleotides read TGTGCCAGCAGTGACCTAACTTACGAGCAGTACTTC.